This T cell receptor beta chain was profiled in a study of tissue T cells after allogeneic stem cell transplantation. The wider study: Of the grafts for graft-versus-host disease patients, four were unmodified and three CD34-selected. General study findings and limits: Limitations included a small, clinically heterogeneous cohort and limited sampling depth. Few T cell clones were shared across patients, but motif clusters showed tissue-specific shared signatures.

CDR3 sequences, V/J genes, frequencies and template counts came from survey-depth TCRbeta sequencing. Some clones are missing from TCRdb's copy, which holds only in-frame ones; the method was immunoSEQ multiplex PCR. Counted here are tens of thousands of clones, 65% to 90% occurring once; the ten biggest clones make up about 3.7%. This clone was counted once. What it binds is not known. The sequence was collected from a woman aged 18 to 55 who later had graft-versus-host disease after an allogeneic stem cell transplant. The sample was blood, taken before transplantation.

DNA of the CDR3: TGTGCCAGCAGCCCCCGGGGGCGAACCGGGGAGCTGTTTTTT. Its protein is CASSPRGRTGELFF. V usage is TRBV6-6 and J usage is TRBJ2-2, with D tentatively TRBD1 or TRBD2 (6 bases each). From germline, CDR1 is MNHNY and CDR2 SVGAGI (reference sequence). Trimming pared 6 bases from V and 5 bases from J, leaving 13 bases between. CDR3 length: 14 residues.